The clone carrying this T cell receptor (beta chain) has a handful of counts. Sequencing targeted expressed TCRB transcripts, as all isolated RNA had been reverse transcribed. Measured with immunoSEQ multiplex PCR; TCRdb has only the in-frame clones, and not every one. The sample records hundreds of thousands of clones, roughly 30% being singletons. The sample is drawn from a study of beta chain features in type 1 diabetes. The overall study: Healthy donors and patients showed comparable age, gender and cell yields.

Germline-derived CDR1 and CDR2 are SQVTM and ANQGSEA. Trimming took 4 bases from V and 0 from J, leaving 7 bases between them. This CDR3 contains 13 residues. The clonotype comes from a man aged 18 to 30 in good health. The V call is TRBV29-1, the J call TRBJ1-5; no reliable D call. The specimen sequenced was naive CD4+ T cells from blood. The chain's CDR3 is CSVGQDSNQPQHF. CDR3 DNA sequence: TGCAGCGTTGGGCAGGATAGCAATCAGCCCCAGCATTTT. The whole variable domain, filled in from reference TRBV29-1 and TRBJ1-5, reads SAVISQKPSRDICQRGTSLTIQCQVDSQVTMMFWYRQQPGQSLTLIATANQGSEATYESGFVIDKFPISRPNLTFSTLTVSNMSPEDSSIYLCSVGQDSNQPQHFGDGTRLSIL.